The 24 T cell receptor beta chains given below trace back to one sample, sequenced in a study of T-cell reconstitution after alpha-beta-depleted transplantation in children. This sample's TCRbeta library carried unique molecular identifier barcodes. Each CDR3 protein is one row after TCRdb ran MiXCR on the PCR reads. Counted here are about 980,000 distinct CDR3 sequences, under 30% occurring once; the ten biggest clones make up under 30%. Sample: PBMCs, mostly from graft donor cells, taken 360 days after TCRalphabeta/CD19-depleted stem cell transplant. The receptors originated from a boy younger than two who had a stem cell transplant for SCID, so the T cells may come from the graft donor.

The chain couples TRBV20-1 to TRBJ1-4, with TRBD1 matching 12 bases. The CDR3 is 14 residues long. The V segment lost 3 bases and the J segment 7 bases; nucleotides outside the gene matches: 3. Germline lookup yields CDR1 DFQATT and CDR2 SNEGSKA (reference sequence). The CDR3 region is CSARGTGGGEKLFF. Here the CDR3 DNA reads TGCAGTGCTAGGGGGACAGGGGGCGGTGAAAAACTGTTTTTT.

The gene calls are TRBV5-1 and TRBJ1-1, with 9 nucleotides matching TRBD1. Germline V gene lookup returns CDR1 SGHRS and CDR2 YFSETQ. This CDR3 is built from 14 residues. With 2 bases clipped from V and 5 bases from J, the junction kept 4 bases outside the gene matches. This CDR3 is CASSFGTGRTEAFF. CDR3 nucleotides: TGCGCCAGCAGCTTTGGGACAGGGAGGACTGAAGCTTTCTTT.

A few counts support this clonotype. The J gene is TRBJ2-5, the V gene TRBV28; D gene uncertain. The CDR3 consists of 13 residues. With 5 bases removed from V and 5 bases from J, the gap between germline ends came to 12 bases. Germline CDR1 MDHEN, CDR2 SYDVKM. The CDR3 loop is CASSPPKVETQYF. The CDR3 coding sequence is TGTGCCAGCAGTCCCCCTAAGGTGGAGACCCAGTACTTC.

The chain couples TRBV5-1 to TRBJ2-5; 7 bases are shared with TRBD1. CDR1 and CDR2 from the germline V gene are SGHRS and YFSETQ. J lost 3 bases, V lost 4 bases, and 6 bases had no gene match. The CDR3 loop spans 14 amino acids. CDR3 bases: TGCGCCAGCAGCATGGGACAGCTGGAAGAGACCCAGTACTTC. Amino acid sequence: CASSMGQLEETQYF.

The chain employs TRBV10-3 and TRBJ2-5; 8 bases line up with TRBD1. V shed 0 bases and J 5 bases; nucleotides not matched to a gene: 5. Germline V gene data show CDR1 as ENHRY and CDR2 as SYGVKD. CDR3 length equals 15 residues. CDR3 loop: CAISESGRGHETQYF. The CDR3 nucleotides are TGTGCCATCAGTGAGTCGGGCAGGGGGCATGAGACCCAGTACTTC.

The gene calls are TRBV5-1 and TRBJ2-2; D not certain. The length of the CDR3 is 14 residues. Deletions cut 4 bases from V and 5 bases from J, with 12 bases between. Per germline, CDR1 SGHRS and CDR2 YFSETQ. Here the CDR3 reads CASSIWTGTGELFF. In DNA, the CDR3 is TGCGCCAGCAGCATCTGGACGGGTACCGGGGAGCTGTTTTTT.

The CDR3 nucleotides read TGCGCCAGCAGCTTGGTACGTCCGGGACGGGACGAAAAACTGTTTTTT. Amino acids: CASSLVRPGRDEKLFF. The rearrangement joins TRBV5-1 to TRBJ1-4; weak D call: TRBD1 (5 bases). With 0 bases removed from V and 8 bases from J, the gap between germline ends came to 17 bases. Germline lookup yields CDR1 SGHRS and CDR2 YFSETQ. There are 16 residues in the CDR3.

The rearrangement uses TRBV11-2 and TRBJ2-7, with a tentative D call TRBD1 (6 bases). V was pared by 3 bases and J by 4 bases, with 10 bases between. The germline V gene encodes CDR1 SGHAT and CDR2 FQNNGV. The CDR3 covers 13 residues. Here the CDR3 DNA reads TGTGCCAGCAGCTTGCGGACAGAATACGAGCAGTACTTC. Protein: CASSLRTEYEQYF.

In this sample, this clonotype turned up once. The rearrangement uses TRBV6-2 or TRBV6-3 and TRBJ2-7; D gene unclear. The CDR3 sequence is 14 residues long. Germline V gene sequence: CDR1 MNHEY, CDR2 SVGEGT. V was clipped by 0 bases and J by 3 bases, with 9 bases between them. The CDR3 reads CASSYSIAGYEQYF. The CDR3 bases are TGTGCCAGCAGTTACTCGATTGCAGGCTACGAGCAGTACTTC.

V is TRBV5-6 and J is TRBJ2-2; unclear D gene. CDR3 length: 16 residues. V lost 4 bases, J lost 4 bases, and 17 bases lay in between. The germline V gene has CDR1 SGHDT and CDR2 YYEEEE. The CDR3 protein is CASSIGGRPLTGELFF. CDR3 nucleotide sequence: TGTGCCAGCAGCATTGGTGGCAGACCCCTCACCGGGGAGCTGTTTTTT.

This clonotype was detected only a few times. The genes are TRBV20-1 and TRBJ1-2; the D gene is possibly TRBD1 (6 bases). The CDR3 totals 16 residues. Germline values: CDR1 DFQATT, CDR2 SNEGSKA (reference sequence). Trimming removed 5 bases from V and 2 bases from J, with 21 bases in between. The CDR3 DNA reads as TGCAGTGCTGGAACTCATGGACAGCCGAACAACTATGGCTACACCTTC. Translation: CSAGTHGQPNNYGYTF.

This clonotype was observed a handful of times. This sequence joins TRBV29-1 and TRBJ2-2, with 9 bases that match TRBD2. The length of the CDR3 is 14 residues. Germline loops: CDR1 SQVTM, CDR2 ANQGSEA. The trim removed 4 bases at V and 4 bases at J, leaving 4 bases unmatched. The CDR3, as DNA: TGCAGCGTTGTAGTAGCGGGGGCCACCGGGGAGCTGTTTTTT. Amino acid sequence: CSVVVAGATGELFF.

The CDR3 loop is CATSFNRGTQAFF. The CDR3 bases are TGTGCCACCAGCTTCAACAGGGGCACCCAAGCTTTCTTT. The rearrangement uses TRBV15 and TRBJ1-1; 7 positions agree with TRBD1. Germline trimming cut 5 bases from V and 9 bases from J; bases unmatched to any gene: 9. The CDR3 has 13 residues. The V gene's germline CDR1 is LNHNV and CDR2 YYDKDF (reference sequence). Full variable domain (rest looked up from reference TRBV15 and TRBJ1-1): DAMVIQNPRYQVTQFGKPVTLSCSQTLNHNVMYWYQQKSSQAPKLLFHYYDKDFNNEADTPDNFQSRRPNTSFCFLDIRSPGLGDTAMYLCATSFNRGTQAFFGQGTRLTVV.

This clonotype has just one count. A junction boundary mismatches the germline segment, possibly from a read error. V and J are TRBV12-3 or TRBV12-4 and TRBJ1-6, with D hard to call. The CDR3 spans 15 residues. The CDR3 bases are TGTGCCAGCAGTTCGTTTGAGAATTTTAATTCACCCTTCCACTTT. Translating it yields CASSSFENFNSPFHF.

This clonotype has a count of ten or more. V gene TRBV4-3 combines with J gene TRBJ2-1, with D possibly TRBD2 on 5 matching bases. The germline V gene encodes CDR1 LGHNA and CDR2 YSLEER. The ends were cut back, 2 bases at V and 9 bases at J, with 11 bases in the middle. The CDR3 extends over 13 amino acids. The CDR3 bases are TGCGCCAGCAGCCAACCCAGTCGGGGTGAGCAGTTCTTC. This translates into CASSQPSRGEQFF.

This clonotype was seen more than once but under ten times. V usage is TRBV5-1 and J usage is TRBJ2-3; TRBD2 is a possible D gene (6 bases). V gave up 4 bases and J gave up 0 bases, with 15 bases separating them. The CDR3 loop spans 16 amino acids. The germline CDR1 and CDR2 sequences are SGHRS and YFSETQ. The CDR3 is CASSGGWAGSTDTQYF. The CDR3, as DNA: TGCGCCAGCAGCGGGGGGTGGGCCGGGAGCACAGATACGCAGTATTTT.

The V and J genes are TRBV20-1 and TRBJ2-1, with D perhaps matching TRBD2 (6 bases). With 6 bases removed from V and 4 bases from J, the gap between germline ends came to 19 bases. This CDR3 contains 15 residues. Germline V gene lookup returns CDR1 DFQATT and CDR2 SNEGSKA (reference sequence). For the CDR3, the DNA is TGCAGTGCAGAACTAGCCCGTGTCGAGTACAATGAGCAGTTCTTC. Translating it yields CSAELARVEYNEQFF.

This clonotype was detected only a few times. The genes are TRBV7-2 and TRBJ1-1; no clear D. From germline, CDR1 is SGHTA and CDR2 FQGNSA. The CDR3 spans 18 residues. V shed 3 bases and J shed 1 base, with 21 bases lying between them. The CDR3 spells CASSFLRYANGQNTEAFF. For the CDR3, the DNA is TGTGCCAGCAGCTTTTTAAGATATGCAAACGGCCAGAACACTGAAGCTTTCTTT.

This clonotype was seen a handful of times. The V gene is TRBV28, the J gene TRBJ1-1; tentatively, D is TRBD1 (5 bases). V was shortened by 2 bases and J by 6 bases, with 7 bases between the two germline ends. The CDR3 totals 12 residues. From germline, CDR1 is MDHEN and CDR2 SYDVKM. CDR3 protein: CASSLRGAEAFF. CDR3 bases: TGTGCCAGCAGTTTAAGAGGGGCTGAAGCTTTCTTT.

The chain couples TRBV6-5 to TRBJ2-7; D is uncertain. CDR1 is MNHEY and CDR2 is SVGAGI in the germline V gene. Trimming removed 0 bases from V and 2 bases from J, with 8 bases in between. The CDR3 is 14 residues long. The CDR3 DNA reads as TGTGCCAGCAGTTACTCGGTCCTACCCTACGAGCAGTACTTC. Translation: CASSYSVLPYEQYF.

This clonotype was detected ten times or more. The V call is TRBV12-3 or TRBV12-4, the J call TRBJ2-5, with D possibly matching TRBD2 (5 bases). Trimming took 2 bases from V and 5 from J, leaving 12 bases between them. This CDR3 has 14 amino acids. CDR3 protein: CASSLPTGGETQYF. The CDR3 DNA sequence: TGTGCCAGCAGTTTACCGACGGGCGGGGAGACCCAGTACTTC.

The chain has TRBV6-1 and TRBJ1-3; tentatively, D is TRBD1 (6 bases). The V gene's germline CDR1 is MNHNS and CDR2 SASEGT. The ends were cut back, 5 bases at V and 0 bases at J, with 11 bases in the middle. This CDR3 contains 15 residues. CDR3 coding DNA: TGTGCCAGCAGTCGGGACACAAGCTCTGGAAACACCATATATTTT. Its translation: CASSRDTSSGNTIYF.

The rearrangement uses TRBV15 and TRBJ2-3; no clear D gene. Between the trimmed V and J ends, which lost 2 bases and 0 bases, there was a span of 12 bases. Germline V lookup: CDR1 LNHNV, CDR2 YYDKDF (reference sequence). This CDR3 comprises 16 residues. The CDR3: CATSRKTLTSTDTQYF. The CDR3 DNA reads TGTGCCACCAGCAGAAAGACCTTAACTAGCACAGATACGCAGTATTTT.

This clonotype was seen a few times. The V call is TRBV12-3 or TRBV12-4, the J call TRBJ1-5; D is ambiguous. V dropped 3 bases and J dropped 2 bases, with 8 bases sitting between them. The CDR3 sequence is 14 residues long. This chain's CDR3 is CASSFLRGNQPQHF. The CDR3 bases are TGTGCCAGCAGTTTCCTCCGAGGCAATCAGCCCCAGCATTTT.